This record covers a single T cell receptor (beta chain). Both blood RNA, taken from unsorted whole blood, and germline DNA were extracted. This sample is drawn from a study of tumor-infiltrating lymphocytes in primary liver carcinoma. Production of TCR beta cDNA used around 0.45 ug total RNA together with a constant-region primer. Library construction for TCR beta comprised three nested multiplex PCR rounds performed with slightly modified ARM-PCR. The first two PCR rounds, roughly 11 cycles each, used TRBV1-TRBV30 forward primers and a C-beta reverse primer. TCRdb reprocessed the multiplex PCR reads via MiXCR and lists one record per CDR3 protein. The sample includes more than 150,000 distinct CDR3 sequences, over 45% of them seen just once. The V gene's germline CDR1 is GTSNPN and CDR2 SVGIG (reference sequence). This CDR3 spans 17 amino acids. V trimming: 7 bases; J trimming: 4 bases; junction bases outside the gene matches: 16.

Sequencing was carried out using peripheral blood. The chain carries TRBV30 and TRBJ2-1, with 10 bases fitting TRBD2. This TCR was sampled from a man aged 40-50 years with primary liver carcinoma and hepatitis B virus infection. This chain's CDR3 is CASDYLTSGWGYNEQFF. The CDR3 DNA is TGTGCCTCCGATTACCTGACTAGCGGGTGGGGATACAATGAGCAGTTCTTC.